This T cell receptor beta chain was sequenced for a study of blood T cell repertoires in COVID-19. In the study overall: Researchers got acute and convalescent COVID-19 samples from the United States, Italy and Spain. In each case, the material was cDNA or gDNA derived from T cells, B-cell-depleted T cells, or PBMCs.

Authors' analysis steps: Amplification with reference gene primers provided the estimates of nucleated cell counts. TCRdb's table, derived via immunoSEQ multiplex PCR, lists solely in-frame clones and lacks some. The V and J calls and clone size come from that table; D and trimming were worked out from the DNA. Counted here are fewer than 500,000 clones, 80% to 90% occurring once; the ten biggest clones make up more than 4%. The receptor was isolated from a woman aged 25 to 39 with acute or convalescent COVID-19. The sequencing input was peripheral blood.

CDR3 residues: CASSLLAGGEQFF. CDR3 nucleotides: TGTGCCAGCAGCTTACTAGCGGGGGGTGAGCAGTTCTTC. The V gene is TRBV7-3, the J gene TRBJ2-1; 11 bases align to TRBD2. The CDR3 is 13 amino acids. Germline V CDR1 and CDR2: SGHTA, FQGTGA. Trimming cost V 2 bases and J 9 bases; bases outside gene matches: 0.